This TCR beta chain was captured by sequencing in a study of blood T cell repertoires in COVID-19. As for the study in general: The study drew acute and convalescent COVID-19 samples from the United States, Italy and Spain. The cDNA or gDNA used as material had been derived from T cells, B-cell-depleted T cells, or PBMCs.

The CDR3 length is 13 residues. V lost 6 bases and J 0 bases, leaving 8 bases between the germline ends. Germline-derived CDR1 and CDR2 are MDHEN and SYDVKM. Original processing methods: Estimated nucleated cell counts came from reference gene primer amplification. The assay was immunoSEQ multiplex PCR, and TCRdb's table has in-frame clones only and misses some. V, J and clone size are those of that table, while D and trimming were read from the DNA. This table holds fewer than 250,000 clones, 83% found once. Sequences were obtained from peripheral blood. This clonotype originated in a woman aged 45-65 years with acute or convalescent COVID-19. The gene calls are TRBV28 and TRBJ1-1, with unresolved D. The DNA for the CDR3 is TGTGCCAGCAGGAGAGAAATGAACACTGAAGCTTTCTTT. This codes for CASRREMNTEAFF.